The sequence of this T cell receptor (beta chain) was determined in a study of control samples from healthy donors and cancer patients. This CDR3 is 15 amino acids long. V was cut by 3 bases and J by 2 bases, with 13 bases left in between. Germline CDR1 is SGHTA and CDR2 is FQGNSA. TCRdb's table, derived via immunoSEQ multiplex PCR, lists solely in-frame clones and lacks some. This sample has some 67,000 clones, with around 87% found just once. The sequence derives from a woman aged 45-60 years with head and neck cancer. Material for sequencing was PBMCs. The V gene is TRBV7-2, the J gene TRBJ2-5; D not certain. CDR3 DNA: TGTGCCAGCAGCTTGGCCAGCTTCCTTCAAGAGACCCAGTACTTC. This sequence encodes CASSLASFLQETQYF.